These T cell receptor beta chains were read from a single sample in a study of T cell repertoires in cytomegalovirus infection. TCRdb reprocessed the reads with MiXCR, giving one entry per CDR3 protein. In the table there are 600,000 to 700,000 distinct CDR3 sequences, around 35% of which are singletons. These receptors are not linked to any known antigen. Source: cultured PBMCs, taken from culture after CMV antigen stimulation. All receptors derive from a human donor in good health (CMV status not recorded). Some clones in this sample may be carry-over from other donors' samples. Both conserved end residues are part of each CDR3.

>TRBV27|TRBJ1-3
CASSLSGMPGNTIYF
>TRBV7-2|TRBJ1-2
CASSSRTGDYNYGYTF
>TRBV20-1|TRBJ2-1
CSAFSARSYNEQFF
>TRBV7-2|TRBJ1-1
CASRLDAYTEAFF
>TRBV5-1|TRBJ1-4
CASSPGQSFEKLFF
>TRBV3-1|TRBJ2-7
CASSQGDRVHEQYF
>TRBV12-5|TRBJ1-2
CASGLDSFSYLNYGYTF
>TRBV6-2/TRBV6-3|TRBJ1-2
CASSYLRDGYGYTF
>TRBV7-2|TRBJ2-3
CASSRGVGGSEQYF
>TRBV5-1|TRBJ1-2
CASSLVAAGVGYTF
>TRBV28|TRBJ1-3
CASSRPQGSGNTIYF
>TRBV7-4|TRBJ1-1
CASSLAVGTVEAFF
>TRBV5-4|TRBJ2-1
CASSLGQYEQFF
>TRBV27|TRBJ1-1
CASSWGSARINTEAFF
>TRBV7-2|TRBJ2-5
CASSLASYQETQYF
>TRBV4-3|TRBJ2-7
CASSQRTGTWPYEQYF
>TRBV20-1|TRBJ2-7
CSARGGGRGYEQYF
>TRBV14|TRBJ2-1
CASSPSWNEQFF
>TRBV2|TRBJ1-5
CASTLWTGEQPQHF
>TRBV6-5|TRBJ2-7
CASSSRSYEQYF
>TRBV20-1|TRBJ2-3
CSANRPSGVEGTQYF
>TRBV7-9|TRBJ2-5
CASSPIQGPQETQYF
>TRBV4-1|TRBJ2-7
CASSQDPHEVGEQYF
>TRBV28|TRBJ2-7
CASSSQSKTSGRKQSSYEQYF